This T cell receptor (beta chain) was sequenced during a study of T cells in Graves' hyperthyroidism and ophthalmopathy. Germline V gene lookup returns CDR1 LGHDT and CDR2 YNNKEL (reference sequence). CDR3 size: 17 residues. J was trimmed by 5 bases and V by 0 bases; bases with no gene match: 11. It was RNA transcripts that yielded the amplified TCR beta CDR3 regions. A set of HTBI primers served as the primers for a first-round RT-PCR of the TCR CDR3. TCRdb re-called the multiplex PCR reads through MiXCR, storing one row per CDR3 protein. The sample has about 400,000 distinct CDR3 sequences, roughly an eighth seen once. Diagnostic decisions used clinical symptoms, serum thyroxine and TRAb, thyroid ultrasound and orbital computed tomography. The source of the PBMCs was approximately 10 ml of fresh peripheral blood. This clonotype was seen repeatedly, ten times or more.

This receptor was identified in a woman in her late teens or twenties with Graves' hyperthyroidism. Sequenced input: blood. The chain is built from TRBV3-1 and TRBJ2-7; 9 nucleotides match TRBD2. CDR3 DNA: TGTGCCAGCAGCCAAGATCCTTTAGCGGGAGATAGTAACGAGCAGTACTTC. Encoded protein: CASSQDPLAGDSNEQYF.